This T cell receptor beta chain appears in the sequencing data of a study of shared clonotypes between healthy human individuals. Across the study: In total, the donors were a couple of women and a few men aged 18 to 49.

Only in-frame clones appear in the TCRdb table, and some are missing; sequencing was by immunoSEQ multiplex PCR. Here the sample spans around 1,900,000 clones, around 93% being singletons. V was shortened by 6 bases and J by 0 bases, with 9 bases between the two germline ends. Germline V gene lookup returns CDR1 LNHDA and CDR2 SQIVND (reference sequence). CDR3 length: 14 residues. Naivety among CD8 cells was defined by CD45RO negativity and positive CCR7 selection, thereby excluding terminally differentiated effector memory CD45RA+ cells. Regarding the study as a whole: Limited genetic and exposure-history diversity came from having few donors.

A note on this clone: What it binds is unknown.

The chain carries TRBV19 and TRBJ1-5; a weak D match, TRBD1 (5 bases). The sequenced sample consisted of naive CD8+ T cells from PBMCs. The receptor was derived from a man aged 18-30 years in good health. Some clones in this sample may be carry-over from other donors' samples. The CDR3 protein is CASRGGDSNQPQHF. In DNA, the CDR3 is TGTGCCAGTAGGGGGGGAGATAGCAATCAGCCCCAGCATTTT. Complete variable domain (other parts from reference TRBV19 and TRBJ1-5): DGGITQSPKYLFRKEGQNVTLSCEQNLNHDAMYWYRQDPGQGLRLIYYSQIVNDFQKGDIAEGYSVSREKKESFPLTVTSAQKNPTAFYLCASRGGDSNQPQHFGDGTRLSIL.